These 3 T cell receptor beta chains share one sample of origin, sequenced in a study of blood T cell repertoires in COVID-19. TCRdb's copy holds only in-frame clones and misses some; the assay was immunoSEQ multiplex PCR. The sample lists about 400,000 clones; around 87% were seen once. Material for sequencing was peripheral blood. The source of these receptors is a human donor in a cohort sampled during active COVID-19.

V is TRBV10-3 and J is TRBJ2-7; tentatively, D is TRBD2 (5 bases). V was shortened by 6 bases and J by 0 bases, with 15 bases between the two germline ends. This CDR3 has 15 amino acids. Germline V gene sequence: CDR1 ENHRY, CDR2 SYGVKD. CDR3 sequence: CAIRAPLGSSYEQYF. CDR3 DNA: TGTGCCATCAGGGCACCGCTAGGGAGCTCCTACGAGCAGTACTTC.

Here the CDR3 reads CASSLQGNQPQHF. In nucleotides, the CDR3 is TGTGCCAGCAGTTTACAGGGCAATCAGCCCCAGCATTTT. This chain uses TRBV12-3 or TRBV12-4 with TRBJ1-5; D unclear. CDR3 length: 13 amino acids. The V and J ends lost 2 bases and 2 bases respectively, with 4 bases between them.

On this clone itself: One junction end does not reproduce the germline sequence, and a read error may be involved. CDR3 coding DNA: TGTGCTAGCAGCCAGACTAGCGGGGTAGAGACCCAGTACTTC. Translation gives CASSQTSGVETQYF. The genes are TRBV7-7 and TRBJ2-5; 11 bases line up with TRBD2. Germline CDR1 and CDR2: SSHAT and FNYEAQ (reference sequence). The CDR3 loop spans 14 amino acids. The entire variable domain, with the rest obtained from reference TRBV7-7 and TRBJ2-5, is as follows: GAGVSQSPRYKVTKRGQDVTLRCDPISSHATLYWYQQALGQGPEFLTYFNYEAQPDKSGLPSDRFSAERPEGSISTLTIQRTEQRDSAMYRCASSQTSGVETQYFGPGTRLLVL.